A selection of T cell receptor beta chains follows, all from one sample in a study of shared clonotypes between healthy human individuals. Sequencing was performed with immunoSEQ multiplex PCR; in TCRdb, only in-frame clones are kept and a portion is missing. This sample has 2 million to 3 million clones, with more than 80% found just once. The sample taken for sequencing was naive CD4+ T cells sorted from blood. Source of these receptors: a young man in good health. Both conserved end residues are trimmed from each CDR3. Part of the rows lack a size; the others show once, few, many or a class for expanded clones.

>-|TRBV19
ASSQSPGTGEKLF
>-|TRBV6-5
ASQTGQGAPEQY
>-|TRBV18
ASSSDDRVGAQH
>-|TRBV7-2
ASSPFGAAFGYT
>-|TRBV5-1
ASSLGGFGTEAF
>-|TRBV5-8
ASSFNKGQGAETQY
>-|TRBV25-1
ASSEPGGGNEKLF
>once|TRBV5-1
ASSPQTSGRADEQF
>-|TRBV7-7
ASSLELAGSSYNEQF
>-|TRBV25-1
ASKDAGNTEAF
>-|TRBV28
ASSLLETGRATEAF
>-|TRBV6-5
ASSPPRREIYEQY
>-|TRBV14
ASSQVPSVYTEAF
>-|TRBV11-2
ASSLSSGIEY
>-|TRBV4-2
ASSQEFFPGGSTDTQY
>-|TRBV7-2
ASSFHRVANVLT
>-|TRBV7-2
ASSFSGSSTDTQY
>-|TRBV5-6
ASSTRLTGTDTQY
>-|TRBV30
AWSHGGHEQY
>-|TRBV6-5
ASSSPDSVRVQY
>few|TRBV7-2
ASSLGGRTGELF
>few|TRBV6-1
ASGGWENSPLH
>-|TRBV19
ASGPTSTDTQY
>-|TRBV5-1
ASSPLGDGRRETQY
>-|TRBV18
ASSPPGLAGYEQY
>-|TRBV6-6
ASSFGRTDTQY
>-|TRBV5-8
ASKPLGVMSSPLH